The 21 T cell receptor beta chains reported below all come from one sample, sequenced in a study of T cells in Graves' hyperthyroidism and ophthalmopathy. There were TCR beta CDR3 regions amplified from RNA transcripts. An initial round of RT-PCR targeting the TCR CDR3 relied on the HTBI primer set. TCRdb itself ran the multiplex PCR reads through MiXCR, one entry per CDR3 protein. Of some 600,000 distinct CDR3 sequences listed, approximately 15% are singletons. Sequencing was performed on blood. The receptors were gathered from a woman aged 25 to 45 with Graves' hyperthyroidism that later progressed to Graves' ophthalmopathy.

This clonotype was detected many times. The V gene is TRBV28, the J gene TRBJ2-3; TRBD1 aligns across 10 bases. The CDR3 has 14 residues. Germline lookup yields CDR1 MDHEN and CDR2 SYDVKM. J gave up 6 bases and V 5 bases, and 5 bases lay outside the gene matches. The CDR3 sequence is CASSPDRGRDTQYF. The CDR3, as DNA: TGTGCCAGCAGTCCAGACAGGGGGCGGGATACGCAGTATTTT. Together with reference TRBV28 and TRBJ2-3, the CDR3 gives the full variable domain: DVKVTQSSRYLVKRTGEKVFLECVQDMDHENMFWYRQDPGLGLRLIYFSYDVKMKEKGDIPEGYSVSREKKERFSLILESASTNQTSMYLCASSPDRGRDTQYFGPGTRLTVL.

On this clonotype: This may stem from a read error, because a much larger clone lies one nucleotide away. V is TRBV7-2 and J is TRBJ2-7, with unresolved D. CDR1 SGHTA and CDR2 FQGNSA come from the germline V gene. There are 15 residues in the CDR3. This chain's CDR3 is CVSSSSGQSSYEQYF. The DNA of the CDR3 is TGTGTCAGCAGCTCCTCCGGGCAAAGCTCCTACGAGCAGTACTTC.

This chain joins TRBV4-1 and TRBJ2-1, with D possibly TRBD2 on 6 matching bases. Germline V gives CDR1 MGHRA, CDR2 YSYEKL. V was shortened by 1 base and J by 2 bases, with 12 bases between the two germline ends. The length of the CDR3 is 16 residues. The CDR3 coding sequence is TGCGCCAGCAGCCAAGGGTTCGGGAGAACCTACAATGAGCAGTTCTTC. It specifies CASSQGFGRTYNEQFF.

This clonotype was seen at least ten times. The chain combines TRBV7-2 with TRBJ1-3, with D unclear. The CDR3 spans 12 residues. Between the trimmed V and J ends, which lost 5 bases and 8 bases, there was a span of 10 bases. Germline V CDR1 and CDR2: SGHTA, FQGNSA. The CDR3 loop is CASSRFEDTIYF. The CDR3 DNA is TGTGCCAGCAGCCGTTTCGAGGACACCATATATTTT.

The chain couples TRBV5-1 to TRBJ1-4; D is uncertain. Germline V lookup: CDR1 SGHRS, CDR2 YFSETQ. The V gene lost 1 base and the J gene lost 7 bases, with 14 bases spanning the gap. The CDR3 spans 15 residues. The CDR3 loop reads CASSLSGIESEKLFF. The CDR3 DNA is TGCGCCAGCAGCTTGAGCGGGATAGAAAGTGAAAAACTGTTTTTT.

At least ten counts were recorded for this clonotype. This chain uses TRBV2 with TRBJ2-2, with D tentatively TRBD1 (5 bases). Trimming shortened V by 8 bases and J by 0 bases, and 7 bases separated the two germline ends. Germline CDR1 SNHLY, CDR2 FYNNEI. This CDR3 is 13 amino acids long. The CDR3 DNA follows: TGTGCCAGCGCAGGGACGAACACCGGGGAGCTGTTTTTT. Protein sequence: CASAGTNTGELFF.

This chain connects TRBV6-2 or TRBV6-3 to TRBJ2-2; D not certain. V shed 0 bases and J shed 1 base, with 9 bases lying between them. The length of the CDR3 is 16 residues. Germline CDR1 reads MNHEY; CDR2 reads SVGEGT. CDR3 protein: CASSYSGQKNTGELFF. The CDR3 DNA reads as TGTGCCAGCAGTTACTCCGGGCAGAAGAACACCGGGGAGCTGTTTTTT.

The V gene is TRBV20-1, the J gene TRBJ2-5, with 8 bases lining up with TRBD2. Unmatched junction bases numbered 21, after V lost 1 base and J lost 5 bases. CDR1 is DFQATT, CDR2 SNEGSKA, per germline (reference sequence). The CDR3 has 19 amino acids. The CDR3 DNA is TGCAGTGCTAGAGCGGGGACGGGGCTAGCGGGCCTCGGGCGGGAGACCCAGTACTTC. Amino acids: CSARAGTGLAGLGRETQYF.

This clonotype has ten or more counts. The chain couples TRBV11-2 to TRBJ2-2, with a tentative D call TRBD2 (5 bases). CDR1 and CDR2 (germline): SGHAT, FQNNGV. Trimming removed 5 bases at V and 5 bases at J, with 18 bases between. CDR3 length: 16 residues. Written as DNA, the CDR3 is TGTGCCAGCAGCCCCAGATCGAGGGAGAGTACCGGGGAGCTGTTTTTT. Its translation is CASSPRSRESTGELFF.

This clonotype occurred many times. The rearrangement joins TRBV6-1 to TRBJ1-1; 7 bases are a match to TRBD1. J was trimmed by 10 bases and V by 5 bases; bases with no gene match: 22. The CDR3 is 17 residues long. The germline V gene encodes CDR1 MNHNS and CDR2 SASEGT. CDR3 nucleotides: TGTGCCAGCAGTTCTTCTGAGGGGTCAGACAGGGACCTGGGAGCTTTCTTT. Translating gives CASSSSEGSDRDLGAFF.

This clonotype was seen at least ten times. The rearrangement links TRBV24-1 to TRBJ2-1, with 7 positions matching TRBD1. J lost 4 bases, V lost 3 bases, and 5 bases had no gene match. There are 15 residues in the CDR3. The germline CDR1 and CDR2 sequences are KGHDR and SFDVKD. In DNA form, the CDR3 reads TGTGCCACCAGTGATCAGGGACAGATATACAATGAGCAGTTCTTC. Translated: CATSDQGQIYNEQFF.

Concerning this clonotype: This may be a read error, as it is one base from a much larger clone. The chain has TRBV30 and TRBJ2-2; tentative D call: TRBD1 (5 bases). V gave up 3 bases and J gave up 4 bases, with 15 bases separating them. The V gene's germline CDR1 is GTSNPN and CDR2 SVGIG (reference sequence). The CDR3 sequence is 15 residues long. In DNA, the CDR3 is TGTGCCTGGAGGAAAACCAGGACAAGCACCGGGGAGCTGTTTTTT. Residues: CAWRKTRTSTGELFF.

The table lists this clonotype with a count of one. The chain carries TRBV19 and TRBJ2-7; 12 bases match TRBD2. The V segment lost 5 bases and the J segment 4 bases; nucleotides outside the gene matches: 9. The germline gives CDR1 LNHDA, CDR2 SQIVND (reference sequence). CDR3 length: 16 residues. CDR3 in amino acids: CASSLASGRAQYEQYF. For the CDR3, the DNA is TGTGCCAGTAGTTTGGCTAGCGGGAGGGCCCAGTACGAGCAGTACTTC.

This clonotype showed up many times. In DNA, the CDR3 is TGTGCCAGCAGTTTTAGAGGGTCTCAGCCCCAGCATTTT. This translates into CASSFRGSQPQHF. The gene calls are TRBV27 and TRBJ1-5; D not resolved. CDR3 length equals 13 residues. V gave up 3 bases and J gave up 6 bases, with 9 bases separating them. Per germline, CDR1 MNHEY and CDR2 SMNVEV (reference sequence).

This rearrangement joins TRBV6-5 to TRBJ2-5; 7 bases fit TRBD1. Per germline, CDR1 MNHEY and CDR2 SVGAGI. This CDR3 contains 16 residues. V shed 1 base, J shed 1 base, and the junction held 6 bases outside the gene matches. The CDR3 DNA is TGTGCCAGCAGTTACTTCCAGACAGGGTTCCAAGAGACCCAGTACTTC. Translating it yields CASSYFQTGFQETQYF.

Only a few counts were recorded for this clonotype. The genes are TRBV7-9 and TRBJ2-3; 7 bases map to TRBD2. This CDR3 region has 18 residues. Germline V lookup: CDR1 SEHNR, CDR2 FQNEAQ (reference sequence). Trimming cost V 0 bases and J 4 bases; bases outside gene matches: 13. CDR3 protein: CASSLAGGPKLPSDTQYF. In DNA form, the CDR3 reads TGTGCCAGCAGCTTAGCGGGAGGGCCTAAGCTTCCCTCAGATACGCAGTATTTT.

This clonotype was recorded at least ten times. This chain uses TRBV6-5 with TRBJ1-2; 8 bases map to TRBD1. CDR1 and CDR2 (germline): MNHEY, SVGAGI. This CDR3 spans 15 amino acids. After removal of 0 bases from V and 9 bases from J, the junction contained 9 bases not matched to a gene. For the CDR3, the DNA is TGTGCCAGCAGTTACTCGATCGCAGGACAGGGTCGCTACACCTTC. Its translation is CASSYSIAGQGRYTF.

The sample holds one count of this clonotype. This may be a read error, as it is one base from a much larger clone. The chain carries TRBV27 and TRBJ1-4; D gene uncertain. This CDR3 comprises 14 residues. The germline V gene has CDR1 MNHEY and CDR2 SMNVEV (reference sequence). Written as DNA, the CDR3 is TGTGCCAGCAGTTTTGGGGTGCAGCAAGAAAGACTGTTTTTT. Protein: CASSFGVQQERLFF.

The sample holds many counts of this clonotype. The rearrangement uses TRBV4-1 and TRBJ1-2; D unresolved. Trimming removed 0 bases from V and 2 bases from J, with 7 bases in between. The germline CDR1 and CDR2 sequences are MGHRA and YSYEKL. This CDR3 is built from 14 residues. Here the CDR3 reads CASSQDGANYGYTF. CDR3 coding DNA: TGCGCCAGCAGCCAAGATGGAGCGAACTATGGCTACACCTTC.

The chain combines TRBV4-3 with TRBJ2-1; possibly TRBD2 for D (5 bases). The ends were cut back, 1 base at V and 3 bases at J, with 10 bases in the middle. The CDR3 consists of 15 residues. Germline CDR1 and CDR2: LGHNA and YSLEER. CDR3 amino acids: CASSQVFEGYNEQFF. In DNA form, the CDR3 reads TGCGCCAGCAGCCAAGTTTTCGAGGGCTACAATGAGCAGTTCTTC.

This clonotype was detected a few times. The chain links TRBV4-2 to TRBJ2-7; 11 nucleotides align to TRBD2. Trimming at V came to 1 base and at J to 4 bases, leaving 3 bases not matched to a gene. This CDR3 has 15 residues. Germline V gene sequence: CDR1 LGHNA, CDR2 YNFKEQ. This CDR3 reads CASSQVGTSGYEQYF. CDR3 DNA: TGTGCCAGCAGCCAAGTTGGGACTAGCGGTTACGAGCAGTACTTC.